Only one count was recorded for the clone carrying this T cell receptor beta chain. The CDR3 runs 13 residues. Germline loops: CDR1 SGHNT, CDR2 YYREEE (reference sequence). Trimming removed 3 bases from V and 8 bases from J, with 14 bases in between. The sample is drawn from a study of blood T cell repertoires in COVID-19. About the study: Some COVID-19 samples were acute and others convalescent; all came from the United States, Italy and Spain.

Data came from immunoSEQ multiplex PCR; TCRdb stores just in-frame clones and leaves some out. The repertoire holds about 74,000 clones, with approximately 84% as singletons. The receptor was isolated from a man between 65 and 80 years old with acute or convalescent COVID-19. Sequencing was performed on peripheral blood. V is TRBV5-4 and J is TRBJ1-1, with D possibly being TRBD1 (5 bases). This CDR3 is CASSSGRGSEAFF. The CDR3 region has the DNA TGTGCCAGCAGCTCCGGGCGGGGGAGCGAAGCTTTCTTT.